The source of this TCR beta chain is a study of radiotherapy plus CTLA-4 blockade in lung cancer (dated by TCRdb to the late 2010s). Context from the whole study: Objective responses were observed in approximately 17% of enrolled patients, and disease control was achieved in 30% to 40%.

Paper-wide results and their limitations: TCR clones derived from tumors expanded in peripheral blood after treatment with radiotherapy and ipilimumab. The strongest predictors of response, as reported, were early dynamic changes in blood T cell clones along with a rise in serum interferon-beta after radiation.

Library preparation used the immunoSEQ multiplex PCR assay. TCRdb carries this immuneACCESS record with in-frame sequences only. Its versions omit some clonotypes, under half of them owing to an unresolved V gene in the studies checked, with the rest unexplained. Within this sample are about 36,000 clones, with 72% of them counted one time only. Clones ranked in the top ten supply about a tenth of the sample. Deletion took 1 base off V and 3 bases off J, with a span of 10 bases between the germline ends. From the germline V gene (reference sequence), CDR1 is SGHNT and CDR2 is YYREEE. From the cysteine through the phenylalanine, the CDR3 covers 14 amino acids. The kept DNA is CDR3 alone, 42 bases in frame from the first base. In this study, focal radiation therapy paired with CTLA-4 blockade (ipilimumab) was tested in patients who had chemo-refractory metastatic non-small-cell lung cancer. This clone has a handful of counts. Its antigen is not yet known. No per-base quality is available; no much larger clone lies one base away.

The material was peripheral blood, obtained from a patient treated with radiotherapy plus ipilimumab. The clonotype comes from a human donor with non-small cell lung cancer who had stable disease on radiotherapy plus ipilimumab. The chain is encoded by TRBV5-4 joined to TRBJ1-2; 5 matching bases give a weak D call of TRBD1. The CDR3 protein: CASSLLQTDYGYTF. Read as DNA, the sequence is TGTGCCAGCAGCTTGTTGCAGACAGACTATGGCTACACCTTC.